Listed below are T cell receptor beta chains from one sample, sequenced in a study of blood T cell repertoires in COVID-19. Method: immunoSEQ multiplex PCR; TCRdb's copy keeps in-frame clones and lacks some. In the table there are more than 95,000 clones, 70% to 80% of which are singletons. Sequenced: peripheral blood. These receptors were collected from a man aged 40-50 years with active or convalescent COVID-19. Each CDR3 is given with its conserved first and last residue. The order of the fields is V gene, J gene, CDR3 protein.

TRBV19	TRBJ1-3	CASIDRGGSGNTIYF
TRBV7-7	TRBJ1-4	CASSPREERGGEKLFF
TRBV5-1	TRBJ2-7	CASSLETSSYEQYF
TRBV5-6	TRBJ1-1	CASSFGNTEAFF
TRBV7-6	TRBJ2-7	CASSLAQGPTYEQYF
TRBV18	TRBJ1-1	CASSPVGYGGGTEAFF
TRBV5-4	TRBJ1-2	CASSPSHRGQFYGYTF
TRBV12-3/TRBV12-4	TRBJ2-7	CASSPTVSYEQYF
TRBV11-2	TRBJ2-3	CASSPADTQYF
TRBV7-9	TRBJ2-7	CASSPSSSYEQYF
TRBV6-6	TRBJ1-1	CASSSQIPGHLEAFF
TRBV5-1	TRBJ2-3	CASSLDRKNTDTQYF
TRBV28	TRBJ2-5	CASSTGETQYF
TRBV6-5	TRBJ2-7	CASSYVRGGAYEQYF
TRBV7-9	TRBJ2-7	CASSFPPGGREGYEQYF
TRBV6-5	TRBJ2-7	CASTRDRGGEQYF
TRBV14	TRBJ1-4	CASNRVGTNEKLFF
TRBV4-2	TRBJ1-6	CASKSSMGPLHF
TRBV30	TRBJ2-2	CAWSSSGRATNTGELFF
TRBV19	TRBJ1-1	CATSFLQGRRNTEAFF
TRBV19	TRBJ2-7	CASSIKPIPYEQYF
TRBV30	TRBJ2-5	CAWSPPGTSGGKGETQYF
TRBV19	TRBJ2-3	CASSIQASHTDTQYF